The 8 T cell receptor beta chains in this list originate from one sample, sequenced in a study of human CD8 memory T cell subsets. UMI-labeled 5' RACE was the method by which TCR beta libraries were made. From its re-call of the 5' RACE reads, TCRdb lists each CDR3 protein once, without DNA. Found here are 6,500 to 7,000 distinct CDR3 sequences; the top ten clones hold 22%. The source material was CD8+ stem-like memory T cells (TSCM and TCM) sorted from PBMCs. Stated subset: stem-like memory CD8 T cells (TSTEM), CCR7+ PD-1- TIGIT-. The receptors derive from a human donor in good health.

The genes are TRBV5-6 and TRBJ1-4; the D call from TCRdb, TRBD1, cannot be confirmed without DNA. Germline CDR1 and CDR2: SGHDT and YYEEEE. This CDR3 region has 14 residues. The CDR3 loop is CASSLGGALEKLFF.

The genes are TRBV7-9 and TRBJ2-1; TCRdb gives TRBD2 as the D gene, but with no DNA this cannot be confirmed. The CDR3 is made up of 16 amino acids. Germline CDR1 SEHNR, CDR2 FQNEAQ (reference sequence). The CDR3 here is CASSSMTSGRAGEQFF.

The chain has TRBV6-5 and TRBJ2-2; TCRdb selects TRBD1, and the lack of DNA leaves this call unchecked. This CDR3 region has 14 residues. Germline V lookup: CDR1 MNHEY, CDR2 SVGAGI. The CDR3 sequence is CASSGGSNTGELFF.

V and J are TRBV3-1 and TRBJ1-1; as DNA is missing, the TRBD1 call by TCRdb cannot be tested. The CDR3 consists of 15 residues. CDR1 LGHDT and CDR2 YNNKEL come from the germline V gene (reference sequence). The CDR3 loop reads CASSPYDRGLTEAFF.

The gene calls are TRBV5-1 and TRBJ2-2. Germline values: CDR1 SGHRS, CDR2 YFSETQ. The CDR3 consists of 15 residues. CDR3 sequence: CASSLDRVGTGELFF.

Considering frequency, this clonotype is medium-sized. This sequence joins TRBV7-9 and TRBJ2-5; TCRdb gives TRBD1 as the D gene, but with no DNA this cannot be confirmed. Looked up from germline, CDR1 is SEHNR and CDR2 is FQNEAQ (reference sequence). The CDR3 is 14 amino acids. The CDR3 spells CASSSPRGRKTQYF.

The chain employs TRBV13 and TRBJ1-6. CDR1 is PRHDT and CDR2 is FYEKMQ in the germline V gene (reference sequence). This CDR3 is 18 amino acids long. CDR3 protein: CASTGVAQTQSYNSPLHF.

CDR3 amino acids: CASSADRGETQYF. V and J are TRBV7-9 and TRBJ2-5. This CDR3 spans 13 amino acids. Germline values: CDR1 SEHNR, CDR2 FQNEAQ (reference sequence).